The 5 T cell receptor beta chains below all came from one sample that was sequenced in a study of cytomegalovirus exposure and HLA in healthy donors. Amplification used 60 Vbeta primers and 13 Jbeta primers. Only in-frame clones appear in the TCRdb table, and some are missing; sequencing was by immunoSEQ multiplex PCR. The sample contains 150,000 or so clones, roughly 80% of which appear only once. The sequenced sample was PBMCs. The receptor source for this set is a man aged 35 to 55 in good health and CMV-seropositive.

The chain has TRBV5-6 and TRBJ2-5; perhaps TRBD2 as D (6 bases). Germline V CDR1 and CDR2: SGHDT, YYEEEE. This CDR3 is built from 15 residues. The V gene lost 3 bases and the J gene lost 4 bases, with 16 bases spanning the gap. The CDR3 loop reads CASSYDSRRGETQYF. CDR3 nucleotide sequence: TGTGCCAGCAGCTATGACAGCCGGAGGGGAGAGACCCAGTACTTC.

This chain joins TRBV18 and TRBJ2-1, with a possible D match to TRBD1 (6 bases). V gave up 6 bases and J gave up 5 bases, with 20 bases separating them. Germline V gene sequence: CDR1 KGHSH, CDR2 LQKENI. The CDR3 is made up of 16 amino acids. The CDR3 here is CASSSSGTSINNEQFF. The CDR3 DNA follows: TGTGCCAGCTCGTCCTCCGGGACATCTATTAACAATGAGCAGTTCTTC. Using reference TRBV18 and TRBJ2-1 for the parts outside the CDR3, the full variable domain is NAGVMQNPRHLVRRRGQEARLRCSPMKGHSHVYWYRQLPEEGLKFMVYLQKENIIDESGMPKERFSAEFPKEGPSILRIQQVVRGDSAAYFCASSSSGTSINNEQFFGPGTRLTVL.

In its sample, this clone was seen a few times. In nucleotides, the CDR3 is TGTGCCAGCAGTAGCGGGAGCACCGGGGAGCTGTTTTTT. Encoded protein: CASSSGSTGELFF. The J gene is TRBJ2-2, the V gene TRBV6-4, with 8 bases identical to TRBD2. Per the germline V gene, CDR1 is MRHNA and CDR2 is SNTAGT. This CDR3 has 13 amino acids. The V and J ends lost 5 bases and 4 bases, in that order; junction bases with no gene match: 0.

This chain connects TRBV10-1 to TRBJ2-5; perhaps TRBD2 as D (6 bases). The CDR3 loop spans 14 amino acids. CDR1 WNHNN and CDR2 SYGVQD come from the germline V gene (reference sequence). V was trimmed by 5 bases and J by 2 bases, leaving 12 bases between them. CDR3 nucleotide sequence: TGCGCCAGCAGTACTTCTAGCGCACAAGAGACCCAGTACTTC. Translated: CASSTSSAQETQYF.

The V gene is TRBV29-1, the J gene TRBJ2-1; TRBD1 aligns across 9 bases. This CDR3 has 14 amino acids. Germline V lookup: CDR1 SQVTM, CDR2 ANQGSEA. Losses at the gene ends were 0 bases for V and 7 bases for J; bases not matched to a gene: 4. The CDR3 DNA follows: TGCAGCGTTGAAGAGGGGACAGGGTTGAATGAGCAGTTCTTC. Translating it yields CSVEEGTGLNEQFF.